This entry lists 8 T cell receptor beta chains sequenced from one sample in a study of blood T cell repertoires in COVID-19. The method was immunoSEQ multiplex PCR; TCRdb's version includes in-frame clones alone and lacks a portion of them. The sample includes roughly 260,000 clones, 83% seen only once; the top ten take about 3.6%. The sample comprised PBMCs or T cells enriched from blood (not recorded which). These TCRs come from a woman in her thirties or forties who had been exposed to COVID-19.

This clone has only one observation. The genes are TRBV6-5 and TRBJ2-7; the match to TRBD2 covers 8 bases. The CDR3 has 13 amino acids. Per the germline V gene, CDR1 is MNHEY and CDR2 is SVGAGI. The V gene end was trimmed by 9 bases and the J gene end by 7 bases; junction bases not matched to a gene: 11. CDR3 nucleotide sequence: TGTGCCAGTACAAGGCGGGGGGCTCAAGAGCAGTACTTC. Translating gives CASTRRGAQEQYF.

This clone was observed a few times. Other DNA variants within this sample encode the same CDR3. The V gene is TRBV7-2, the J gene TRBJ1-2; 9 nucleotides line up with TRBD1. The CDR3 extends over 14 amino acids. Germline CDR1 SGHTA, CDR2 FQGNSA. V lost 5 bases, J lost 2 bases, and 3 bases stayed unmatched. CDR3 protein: CASSRTGVNYGYTF. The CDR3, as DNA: TGTGCCAGCAGCCGGACAGGGGTGAACTATGGCTACACCTTC.

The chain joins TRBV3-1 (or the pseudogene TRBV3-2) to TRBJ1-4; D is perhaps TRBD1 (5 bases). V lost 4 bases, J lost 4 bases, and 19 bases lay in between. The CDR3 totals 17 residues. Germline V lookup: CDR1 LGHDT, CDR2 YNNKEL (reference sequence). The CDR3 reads CASSRGLSRSGNEKLFF. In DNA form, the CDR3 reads TGTGCCAGCAGCCGGGGCCTAAGCCGTTCGGGTAATGAAAAACTGTTTTTT.

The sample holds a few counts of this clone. Written as DNA, the CDR3 is TGTGCCAGCAGCCCGAGGCTAGGACAGTTGAACACCGGGGAGCTGTTTTTT. Translation: CASSPRLGQLNTGELFF. V gene TRBV7-9 combines with J gene TRBJ2-2, with D perhaps TRBD1 (6 bases). CDR1 and CDR2 (germline): SEHNR, FQNEAQ (reference sequence). V shed 5 bases and J shed 1 base, with 17 bases lying between them. This CDR3 comprises 17 residues.

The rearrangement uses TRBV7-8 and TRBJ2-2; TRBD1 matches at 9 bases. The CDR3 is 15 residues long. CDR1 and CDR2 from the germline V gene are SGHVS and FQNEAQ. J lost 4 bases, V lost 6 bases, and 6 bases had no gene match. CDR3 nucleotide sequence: TGTGCCAGCAGAAAGACAGGGGGTGGCACCGGGGAGCTGTTTTTT. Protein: CASRKTGGGTGELFF.

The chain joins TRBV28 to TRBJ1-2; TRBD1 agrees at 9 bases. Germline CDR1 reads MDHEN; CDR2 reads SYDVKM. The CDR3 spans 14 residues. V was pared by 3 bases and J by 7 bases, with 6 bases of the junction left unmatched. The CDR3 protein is CASSLVQGASGYTF. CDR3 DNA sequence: TGTGCCAGCAGTTTGGTACAGGGGGCATCTGGCTACACCTTC.

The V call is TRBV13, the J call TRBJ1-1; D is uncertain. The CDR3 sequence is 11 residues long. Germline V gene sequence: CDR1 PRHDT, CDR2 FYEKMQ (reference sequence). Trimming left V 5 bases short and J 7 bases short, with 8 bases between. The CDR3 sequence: CASSPLREAFF. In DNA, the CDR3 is TGTGCCAGCAGCCCCCTCCGTGAAGCTTTCTTT.

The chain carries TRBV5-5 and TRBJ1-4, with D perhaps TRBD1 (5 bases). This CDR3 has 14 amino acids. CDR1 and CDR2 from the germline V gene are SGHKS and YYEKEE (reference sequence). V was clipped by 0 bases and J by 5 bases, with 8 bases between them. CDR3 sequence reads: CASSLEGANEKLFF. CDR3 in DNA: TGTGCCAGCAGCTTGGAAGGGGCGAATGAAAAACTGTTTTTT.